This TCR beta chain derives from a study of neurological immune-mediated disorders. Germline lookup yields CDR1 DFQATT and CDR2 SNEGSKA (reference sequence). The CDR3 runs to 13 residues. V lost 6 bases, J lost 5 bases, and 8 bases stayed unmatched. 2 million PBMCs stored at -80 C were the source of the unsorted libraries. Each CDR3 protein gets one entry after TCRdb re-called the 5' RACE reads with MiXCR. The table has 60,000 to 80,000 distinct CDR3 sequences, less than 6% seen once. Notes on the study in general: One related-CDR3 cluster, found by phylogenetic grouping, held repertoires of 18 of 34 multiple sclerosis patients and is a possible signature. Association with the multiple sclerosis repertoire cluster was not found for any clinical or MRI feature.

This clonotype was counted many times. Its antigen is undetermined. The genes are TRBV20-1 and TRBJ1-2; TRBD1 matches 8 bases. This clonotype was sampled from a woman aged 45-65 years with multiple sclerosis. Sequencing was performed on PBMCs. Here the CDR3 reads CSAETGTGYGYTF. In nucleotides, the CDR3 is TGCAGTGCGGAGACCGGGACAGGTTATGGCTACACCTTC.